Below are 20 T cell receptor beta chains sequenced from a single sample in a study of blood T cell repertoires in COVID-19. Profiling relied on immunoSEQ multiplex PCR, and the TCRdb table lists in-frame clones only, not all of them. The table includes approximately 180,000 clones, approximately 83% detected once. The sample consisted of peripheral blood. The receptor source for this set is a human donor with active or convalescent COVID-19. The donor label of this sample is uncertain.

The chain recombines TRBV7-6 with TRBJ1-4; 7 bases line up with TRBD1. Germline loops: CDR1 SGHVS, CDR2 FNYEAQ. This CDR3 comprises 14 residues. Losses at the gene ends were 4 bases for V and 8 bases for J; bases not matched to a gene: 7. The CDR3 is CASSWGTDREKLFF. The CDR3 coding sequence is TGTGCCAGCAGCTGGGGGACAGATCGGGAAAAACTGTTTTTT. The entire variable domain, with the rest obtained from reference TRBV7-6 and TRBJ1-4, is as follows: GAGVSQSPRYKVTKRGQDVALRCDPISGHVSLYWYRQALGQGPEFLTYFNYEAQQDKSGLPNDRFSAERPEGSISTLTIQRTEQRDSAMYRCASSWGTDREKLFFGSGTQLSVL.

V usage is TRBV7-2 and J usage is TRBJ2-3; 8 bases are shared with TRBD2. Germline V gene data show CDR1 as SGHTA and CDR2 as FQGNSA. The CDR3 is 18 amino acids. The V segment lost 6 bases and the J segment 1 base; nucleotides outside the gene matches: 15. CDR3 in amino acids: CASRRSGSGVGRTDTQYF. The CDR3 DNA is TGTGCCAGCAGAAGGAGCGGGAGTGGGGTGGGGCGCACAGATACGCAGTATTTT.

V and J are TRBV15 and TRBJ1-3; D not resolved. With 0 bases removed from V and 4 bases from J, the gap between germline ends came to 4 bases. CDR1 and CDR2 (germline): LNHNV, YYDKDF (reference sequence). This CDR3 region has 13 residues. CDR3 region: CATSRDRGNTIYF. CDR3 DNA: TGTGCCACCAGCAGAGACAGGGGAAACACCATATATTTT.

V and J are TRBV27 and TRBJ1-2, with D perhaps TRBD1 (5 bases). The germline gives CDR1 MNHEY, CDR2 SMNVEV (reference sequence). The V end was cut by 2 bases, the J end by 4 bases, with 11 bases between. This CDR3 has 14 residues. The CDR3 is CASSLKGEGYGYTF. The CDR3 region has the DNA TGTGCCAGCAGTTTAAAAGGGGAAGGCTATGGCTACACCTTC.

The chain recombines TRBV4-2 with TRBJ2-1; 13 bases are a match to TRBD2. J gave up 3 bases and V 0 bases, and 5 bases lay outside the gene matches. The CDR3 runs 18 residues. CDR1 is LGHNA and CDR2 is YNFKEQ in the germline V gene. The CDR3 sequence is CASSQEPLAGGDYNEQFF. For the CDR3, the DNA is TGTGCCAGCAGCCAAGAGCCACTAGCGGGGGGGGACTACAATGAGCAGTTCTTC.

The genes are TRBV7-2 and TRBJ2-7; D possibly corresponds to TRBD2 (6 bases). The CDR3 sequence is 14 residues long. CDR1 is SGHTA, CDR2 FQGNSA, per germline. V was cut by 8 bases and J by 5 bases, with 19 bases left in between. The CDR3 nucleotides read TGTGCCAGCTCCCGGAGTGGGGGGTTGGACGAGCAGTACTTC. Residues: CASSRSGGLDEQYF.

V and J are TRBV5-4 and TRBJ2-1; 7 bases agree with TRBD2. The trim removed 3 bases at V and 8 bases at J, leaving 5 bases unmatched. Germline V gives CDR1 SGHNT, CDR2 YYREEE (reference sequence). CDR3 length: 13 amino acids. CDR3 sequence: CASSSKAGYEQFF. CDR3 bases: TGTGCCAGCAGCTCAAAAGCGGGATATGAGCAGTTCTTC.

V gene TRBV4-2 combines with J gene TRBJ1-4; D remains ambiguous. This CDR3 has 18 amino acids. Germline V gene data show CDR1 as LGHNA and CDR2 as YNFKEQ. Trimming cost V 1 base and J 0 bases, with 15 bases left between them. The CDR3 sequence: CASSQGGSFLPTNEKLFF. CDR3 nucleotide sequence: TGTGCCAGCAGCCAAGGCGGTTCCTTCCTTCCAACTAATGAAAAACTGTTTTTT.

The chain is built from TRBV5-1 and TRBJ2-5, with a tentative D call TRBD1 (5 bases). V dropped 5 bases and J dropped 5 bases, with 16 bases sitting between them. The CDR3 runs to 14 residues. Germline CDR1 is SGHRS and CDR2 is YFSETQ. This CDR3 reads CASRDGREWETQYF. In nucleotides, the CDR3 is TGCGCCAGCAGGGATGGCAGGGAATGGGAGACCCAGTACTTC.

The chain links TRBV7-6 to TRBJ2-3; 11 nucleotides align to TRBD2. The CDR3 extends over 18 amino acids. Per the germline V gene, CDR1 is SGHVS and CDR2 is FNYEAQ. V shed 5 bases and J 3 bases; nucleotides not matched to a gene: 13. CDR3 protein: CASSPKSLLAGATDTQYF. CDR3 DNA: TGTGCCAGCAGCCCCAAGTCGCTACTAGCGGGGGCAACAGATACGCAGTATTTT.

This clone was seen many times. The chain's CDR3 is CASSPRGGLAGGGYEQFF. CDR3 DNA: TGCGCCAGCAGCCCTCGGGGGGGACTAGCGGGAGGTGGCTATGAGCAGTTCTTC. The V and J genes are TRBV10-1 and TRBJ2-1; the match to TRBD2 covers 15 bases. With 6 bases clipped from V and 8 bases from J, the junction kept 14 bases outside the gene matches. CDR3 length: 18 residues. The germline V gene encodes CDR1 WNHNN and CDR2 SYGVQD (reference sequence).

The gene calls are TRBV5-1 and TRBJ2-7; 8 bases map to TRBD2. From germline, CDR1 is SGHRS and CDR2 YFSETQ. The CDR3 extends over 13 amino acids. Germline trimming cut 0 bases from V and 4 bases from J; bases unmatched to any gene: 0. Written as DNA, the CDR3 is TGCGCCAGCAGCTTGGGCGGGAGGTACGAGCAGTACTTC. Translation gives CASSLGGRYEQYF.

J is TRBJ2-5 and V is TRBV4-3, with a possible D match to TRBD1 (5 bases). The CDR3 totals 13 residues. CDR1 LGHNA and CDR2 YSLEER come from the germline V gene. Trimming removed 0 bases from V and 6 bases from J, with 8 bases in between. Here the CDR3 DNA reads TGCGCCAGCAGCCAAGACAGGGTTCAGACCCAGTACTTC. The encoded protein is CASSQDRVQTQYF.

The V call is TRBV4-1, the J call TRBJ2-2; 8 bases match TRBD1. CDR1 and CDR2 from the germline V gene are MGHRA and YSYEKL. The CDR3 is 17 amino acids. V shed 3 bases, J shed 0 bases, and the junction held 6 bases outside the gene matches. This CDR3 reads CASSHWTGLTNTGELFF. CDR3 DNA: TGCGCCAGCAGCCACTGGACAGGGCTCACGAACACCGGGGAGCTGTTTTTT.

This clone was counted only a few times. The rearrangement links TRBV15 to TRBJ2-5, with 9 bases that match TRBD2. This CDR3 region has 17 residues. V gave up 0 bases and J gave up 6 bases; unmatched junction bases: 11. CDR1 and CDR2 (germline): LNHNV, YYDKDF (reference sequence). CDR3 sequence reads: CATSRDLGGGELKTQYF. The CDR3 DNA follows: TGTGCCACCAGCAGAGATCTGGGCGGGGGGGAGTTGAAGACCCAGTACTTC. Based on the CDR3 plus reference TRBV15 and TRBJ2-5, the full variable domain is DAMVIQNPRYQVTQFGKPVTLSCSQTLNHNVMYWYQQKSSQAPKLLFHYYDKDFNNEADTPDNFQSRRPNTSFCFLDIRSPGLGDTAMYLCATSRDLGGGELKTQYFGPGTRLLVL.

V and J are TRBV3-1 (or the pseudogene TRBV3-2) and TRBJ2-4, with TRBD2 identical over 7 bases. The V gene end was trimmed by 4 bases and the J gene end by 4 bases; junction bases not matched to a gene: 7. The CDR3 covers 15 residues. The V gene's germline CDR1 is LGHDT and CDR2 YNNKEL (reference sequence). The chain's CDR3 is CASSPQRGGKNIQYF. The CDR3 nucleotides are TGTGCCAGCAGCCCTCAACGCGGGGGAAAAAACATTCAGTACTTC.

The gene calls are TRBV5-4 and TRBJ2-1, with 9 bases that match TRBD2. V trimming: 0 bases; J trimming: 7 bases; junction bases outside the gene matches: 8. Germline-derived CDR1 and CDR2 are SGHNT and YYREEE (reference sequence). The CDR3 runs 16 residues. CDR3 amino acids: CASSLGLAGARNEQFF. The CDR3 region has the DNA TGTGCCAGCAGCTTGGGTTTAGCGGGAGCGAGAAATGAGCAGTTCTTC.

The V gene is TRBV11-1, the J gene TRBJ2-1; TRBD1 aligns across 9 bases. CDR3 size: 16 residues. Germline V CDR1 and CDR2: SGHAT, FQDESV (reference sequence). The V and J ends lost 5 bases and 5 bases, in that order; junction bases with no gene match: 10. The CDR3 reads CASSPRRGQGNNEQFF. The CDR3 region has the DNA TGTGCCAGCAGCCCACGGCGGGGACAGGGCAACAATGAGCAGTTCTTC.

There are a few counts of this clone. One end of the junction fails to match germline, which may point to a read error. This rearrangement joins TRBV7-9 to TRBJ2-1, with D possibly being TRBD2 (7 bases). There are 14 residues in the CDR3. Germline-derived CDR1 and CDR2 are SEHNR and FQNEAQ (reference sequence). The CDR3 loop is CASSLAPARGAWIF. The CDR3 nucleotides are TGTGCCAGCAGCTTAGCGCCTGCTCGGGGGGCTTGGATCTTC.

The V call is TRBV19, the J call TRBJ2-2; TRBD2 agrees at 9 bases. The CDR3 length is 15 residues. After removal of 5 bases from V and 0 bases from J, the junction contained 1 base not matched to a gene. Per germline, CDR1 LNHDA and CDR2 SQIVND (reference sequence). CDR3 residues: CASSPSGTNTGELFF. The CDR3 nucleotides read TGTGCCAGTAGTCCTAGCGGGACGAACACCGGGGAGCTGTTTTTT.